This T cell receptor (beta chain) was found in a study of blood T cells in healthy people across ages (dated by TCRdb to about 2015). Notes on the research overall: Template switching captured roughly one uniquely barcoded TCR beta cDNA molecule per two T cells in model experiments. Donors of different ages were randomly distributed across sequencing lanes to avoid experimental bias. For two donors (one aged 18 to 30 and one aged 80 or older), the study analyzed two additional independent replicas of 1 million unique cDNA reads from the same blood draw. The study measured age-related changes in TCR beta repertoire diversity using deep sequencing normalized with unique cDNA molecular identifiers. Donors were grouped into four age groups: young (average roughly 17 years), middle-aged (about 38), aged (around 60) and long-lived (approximately 82). Broad study findings and their caveats: Estimates of total diversity based on one million sequenced T cells were regarded as lower bounds and as underestimates. Because the CMV infection status of the donors was unknown, age-related changes in expanded clonotypes may potentially have been confounded. Conclusive comparison of naive and antigen-experienced compartments was prevented by the profiling of bulk unsorted PBMCs. As age increased, observed TCR beta diversity per million T cells dropped in a roughly linear way, and a significant reduction was already evident by age 40. There was a strong correlation between observed TCR beta diversity and the percentage of naive T cells measured by flow cytometry. Compared with the aged group, more naive CD4+ T cells, fewer expanded clones and increased TCR diversity were shown by the long-lived group, suggesting age selection.

The protocol used for the library was 5' RACE. TCRdb lists the instrument as Illumina HiSeq 2500. The second PCR ran for about 6 to 11 cycles and used a J-beta primer mix along with a sample-barcoded 5' primer. A template-switch 5' adaptor carrying 12 random nucleotides introduced a unique molecular identifier onto each TCR beta cDNA molecule. At least 3 million CDR3-containing paired-end reads were obtained from each sample. First-strand cDNA was synthesized from all RNA with the Mint cDNA synthesis kit, primed by a TRBC-specific oligonucleotide. All cDNA was treated with uracil-DNA glycosylase and then went through a first 18-cycle PCR with the universal primers M1SS and BC2_uni_R. From the authors' description of their analysis: Normalization of each sample was performed by random selection of 1 million high-quality reads, each carrying a distinct molecular identifier. Reads with shared molecular identifiers were discarded instead of being binned into consensus sequences. MiTCR, run with a Q25 quality threshold and the strictest error-elimination algorithm, handled CDR3 identification, clonotype clustering and error correction. A nonparametric unseen species model with Euler transformation was used to estimate a lower bound on total TCR beta diversity. TCRdb redid the processing of the public reads, applying fastp at Q25 and MiXCR, and retained in-frame beta chains. Entries are consolidated by CDR3 protein sequence, retaining the most common genes and DNA. TCRdb, not the original authors, processed these V and J calls. The sample table records about 2 million distinct CDR3 sequences; around 50% of these occur just once. The leading ten clones occupy roughly 2% of the sample.

Systemically healthy Caucasian individuals from Russia, some 36 in total and aged about 6 to 100 years, were included as donors. Roughly 9.5 milliliters of peripheral blood were drawn from each donor into EDTA-treated Vacutainer tubes. Ficoll-Paque density-gradient centrifugation was used to isolate PBMCs, with at least 6.5 million per sample. Trizol reagent was used to extract total RNA from the PBMCs, yielding at least 5 micrograms per sample. Naive CD45RAhigh/CD27high T cell percentages were measured by flow cytometry on a PBMC aliquot from every donor. As regards this clonotype: The target of this receptor is not known. Per-nucleotide qualities are absent, and no much larger clonotype sits a single base away.

Spanning cysteine to phenylalanine, the CDR3 consists of 13 amino acids. The DNA shown is the 39-base CDR3, in frame from base 1. Relative to germline, V is missing 5 bases and J is missing 10 bases, with 8 bases of the junction outside any gene match. The germline V gene (reference sequence) supplies CDR1 DFQATT and CDR2 SNEGSKA. This chain joins TRBV20-1 to TRBJ1-6; the junction holds 7 bases that match TRBD1. The sequence was obtained from a woman aged 40 to 50 in good health. Sequencing was carried out using blood. The CDR3 region has the sequence CSAQTGRNSPLHF. The DNA sequence reads TGCAGTGCTCAGACAGGGCGCAACTCACCCCTCCACTTT.